The entry below gives a single T cell receptor (beta chain) sequence along with its context. The antigen is undetermined. This table comes from immunoSEQ multiplex PCR, and its TCRdb copy is limited to in-frame clones, with some not included. Of 25,000 to 40,000 clones detected, roughly 72% appear once; the ten largest clones hold roughly 0.29%. The sample belongs to a study of STAT5B mutations in CD4+ large granular lymphocyte leukemia. Study-wide results and limits: Approximately 25% of private leukemic clonotypes occurred rarely in other patients' non-leukemic repertoires. TRBV06-family usage was enriched in top patient clones (8/27) versus controls (2/35). Without HLA matching, higher CD4+ than CD8+ T-LGLL clonality could reflect small sample size.

V was pared by 0 bases and J by 2 bases, with 8 bases of the junction left unmatched. This CDR3 region has 19 residues. CDR1 and CDR2 (germline): MGHRA, YSYEKL. The sequencing input was CD4+ T cells from blood buffy coats. This sequence originates from a human donor in good health. This rearrangement joins TRBV4-1 to TRBJ2-5, with TRBD2 matching over 14 bases. The CDR3: CASSQERTSGGSNQETQYF. Here the CDR3 DNA reads TGCGCCAGCAGCCAAGAAAGGACTAGCGGGGGGTCAAATCAAGAGACCCAGTACTTC.